What follows are 4 T cell receptor beta chains derived from one specimen sequenced in a study of T cell responses to AZD1222 COVID-19 vaccine. TCRdb keeps only in-frame clones here, not all; method: immunoSEQ multiplex PCR. The table records over 100,000 clones, around 91% of them present only once. The material sequenced was peripheral blood, taken on day 0 of AZD1222 vaccination. The receptors were sampled from an adult in good health.

V gene TRBV6-5 combines with J gene TRBJ1-2; 8 bases are shared with TRBD1. CDR1 and CDR2 (germline): MNHEY, SVGAGI. The trim removed 6 bases at V and 0 bases at J, leaving 3 bases unmatched. The CDR3 length is 14 residues. Written as DNA, the CDR3 is TGTGCCAGCAGCACGACAGGGGCTAACTATGGCTACACCTTC. Translation gives CASSTTGANYGYTF.

The CDR3 region is CASRGPGESNSPLHF. CDR3 nucleotide sequence: TGTGCCAGCAGGGGACCCGGGGAGAGTAATTCACCCCTCCACTTT. The J gene is TRBJ1-6, the V gene TRBV21-1. TRBV21-1 is reported as a pseudogene. The CDR3 spans 15 residues.

On this clone itself: Distinct nucleotide sequences in the sample also encode this CDR3. This chain links TRBV5-1 with TRBJ1-1, with 7 bases aligning to TRBD1. This CDR3 has 14 amino acids. In germline, CDR1 is SGHRS, CDR2 YFSETQ. Trimming cost V 1 base and J 5 bases; bases outside gene matches: 5. CDR3 nucleotide sequence: TGCGCCAGCAGCTTGTCAGGGGGAGGAACTGAAGCTTTCTTT. Translating gives CASSLSGGGTEAFF.

The rearrangement uses TRBV18 and TRBJ1-5; 7 nucleotides line up with TRBD1. The CDR3 spans 14 residues. With 6 bases clipped from V and 6 bases from J, the junction kept 8 bases outside the gene matches. CDR1 is KGHSH, CDR2 LQKENI, per germline. CDR3 DNA: TGTGCCAGCTCGCTAGACAGGGCTGGTCAGCCCCAGCATTTT. Translation: CASSLDRAGQPQHF.